The 14 T cell receptor beta chains reported below all come from one sample, sequenced in a study of cytomegalovirus exposure and HLA in healthy donors (dated 2017 in TCRdb). Receptor amplification or capture employed the immunoSEQ multiplex PCR assay. For the multiplex PCR, a mixture combining 60 forward primers for TCR Vbeta segments and 13 reverse primers for TCR Jbeta segments was used. TCRdb took this table from immuneACCESS and kept in-frame rearrangements with V and J called. Such tables lack part of the clones; where checked against another copy, unresolved V genes explain under half of the gap, and the rest is unexplained. This sample holds 150,000 to 250,000 clones; roughly 72% were observed only once. The biggest ten clones account for less than 2% of the sample. Specimen: PBMCs. The receptor set was obtained from a man aged 25 to 40 in good health and CMV-seronegative.

The J gene is TRBJ2-7, the V gene TRBV28; tentatively, D is TRBD1 (7 bases). The germline V gene has CDR1 MDHEN and CDR2 SYDVKM. The CDR3 is made up of 13 amino acids. Trimming pared 6 bases from V and 4 bases from J, leaving 13 bases between. The CDR3 sequence is CASSRGTEYEQYF. The CDR3 coding sequence is TGTGCCAGCAGCCGGGGGACAGAGTACGAGCAGTACTTC.

J is TRBJ1-2 and V is TRBV2, with a tentative D call TRBD1 (6 bases). The length of the CDR3 is 15 residues. CDR1 is SNHLY and CDR2 is FYNNEI in the germline V gene. V lost 6 bases and J 4 bases, leaving 18 bases between the germline ends. CDR3 DNA: TGTGCCAGCAGGAACCAACAGGGATGGGCCTATGGCTACACCTTC. Protein: CASRNQQGWAYGYTF.

This clone turned up a few times. The V call is TRBV6-1, the J call TRBJ2-1, with 11 bases aligning to TRBD1. The V segment lost 1 base and the J segment 9 bases; nucleotides outside the gene matches: 2. The CDR3 loop spans 14 amino acids. Germline assignment: CDR1 MNHNS and CDR2 SASEGT. This CDR3 is CASSEGTGGGEQFF. The CDR3 DNA sequence: TGTGCCAGCAGTGAAGGGACAGGGGGCGGTGAGCAGTTCTTC.

V usage is TRBV5-4 and J usage is TRBJ1-4, with D possibly matching TRBD1 (5 bases). Per the germline V gene, CDR1 is SGHNT and CDR2 is YYREEE (reference sequence). Trimming removed 3 bases at V and 5 bases at J, with 14 bases between. This CDR3 has 15 residues. The CDR3 DNA follows: TGTGCCAGCAGCTCCCAAGACAGAACCAATGAAAAACTGTTTTTT. Its translation: CASSSQDRTNEKLFF.

The table lists this clone with a few counts. This chain uses TRBV10-2 with TRBJ2-1; 10 bases are shared with TRBD2. Germline values: CDR1 WSHSY, CDR2 SAAADI. V shed 8 bases and J 6 bases; nucleotides not matched to a gene: 4. The CDR3 contains 13 residues. The CDR3 loop is CASRLAGLNEQFF. In DNA, the CDR3 is TGCGCCAGCCGACTAGCGGGCCTCAATGAGCAGTTCTTC.

This clone appeared a single time. The rearrangement joins TRBV13 to TRBJ2-3, with TRBD2 matching 11 bases. V lost 6 bases, J lost 0 bases, and 5 bases stayed unmatched. There are 16 residues in the CDR3. The germline gives CDR1 PRHDT, CDR2 FYEKMQ (reference sequence). The CDR3 DNA follows: TGTGCCAGCAGACTTGGACTAGCGGGTAGCACAGATACGCAGTATTTT. Protein: CASRLGLAGSTDTQYF. Full variable domain (rest looked up from reference TRBV13 and TRBJ2-3): AAGVIQSPRHLIKEKRETATLKCYPIPRHDTVYWYQQGPGQDPQFLISFYEKMQSDKGSIPDRFSAQQFSDYHSELNMSSLELGDSALYFCASRLGLAGSTDTQYFGPGTRLTVL.

The chain uses TRBV15 and TRBJ2-3, with 12 bases aligning to TRBD2. Unmatched junction bases numbered 7, after V lost 2 bases and J lost 4 bases. The CDR3 length is 17 residues. From germline, CDR1 is LNHNV and CDR2 YYDKDF (reference sequence). CDR3 in amino acids: CATSRRTSGIGADTQYF. The CDR3 DNA follows: TGTGCCACCAGCAGACGGACTAGCGGGATAGGGGCAGATACGCAGTATTTT.

This rearrangement joins TRBV11-2 to TRBJ1-5, with D uncertain. The CDR3 is made up of 15 amino acids. Germline-derived CDR1 and CDR2 are SGHAT and FQNNGV. V lost 5 bases to trimming and J lost 3 bases, with 14 bases between them. The CDR3: CASSPGLGFNQPQHF. The CDR3 DNA reads TGTGCCAGCAGCCCAGGTCTCGGTTTCAATCAGCCCCAGCATTTT.

This clone came up a few times. The CDR3 is CASNDRVMSQPQHF. As DNA, the CDR3 is TGCGCCAGCAACGACAGGGTAATGAGTCAGCCCCAGCATTTT. The genes are TRBV10-2 and TRBJ1-5; 7 nucleotides line up with TRBD1. Germline trimming cut 7 bases from V and 6 bases from J; bases unmatched to any gene: 9. The length of the CDR3 is 14 residues. CDR1 is WSHSY, CDR2 SAAADI, per germline.

The chain uses TRBV18 and TRBJ2-7; a possible D gene is TRBD2 (6 bases). V was trimmed by 5 bases and J by 1 base, leaving 21 bases between them. Germline V gives CDR1 KGHSH, CDR2 LQKENI. The CDR3 consists of 17 residues. As DNA, the CDR3 is TGTGCCAGCTCATTACAAACCGGGACTTCCCTTTCCTACGAGCAGTACTTC. The encoded protein is CASSLQTGTSLSYEQYF.

The chain employs TRBV28 and TRBJ2-7, with D maybe TRBD1 (6 bases). The CDR3 is made up of 16 amino acids. Germline V gene lookup returns CDR1 MDHEN and CDR2 SYDVKM. Deletions cut 6 bases from V and 0 bases from J, with 18 bases between. The CDR3 DNA reads TGTGCCAGCAGCCACTATGGACAGCCTAGCTCCTACGAGCAGTACTTC. Translation: CASSHYGQPSSYEQYF.

This clone was observed a few times. The rearrangement joins TRBV4-1 to TRBJ2-1; 8 nucleotides match TRBD2. This CDR3 is built from 14 residues. The trim removed 0 bases at V and 9 bases at J, leaving 4 bases unmatched. The germline gives CDR1 MGHRA, CDR2 YSYEKL. In DNA, the CDR3 is TGCGCCAGCAGCCAAGATTCCGGGAGGGGTGAGCAGTTCTTC. Translating gives CASSQDSGRGEQFF.

The chain combines TRBV28 with TRBJ1-2, with 7 bases fitting TRBD1. The CDR3 has 13 residues. In germline, CDR1 is MDHEN, CDR2 SYDVKM. Trimming cost V 8 bases and J 7 bases; bases outside gene matches: 10. CDR3 nucleotides: TGTGCCAGCCTGGAGGGGGCGCAATCTGGCTACACCTTC. Translating gives CASLEGAQSGYTF.

The CDR3 spells CASSGAGGYGEQYF. As DNA, the CDR3 is TGTGCCAGCAGTGGGGCAGGGGGCTATGGCGAGCAGTACTTC. The J gene is TRBJ2-7, the V gene TRBV2; 8 bases match TRBD1. This CDR3 is 14 amino acids long. Germline V gives CDR1 SNHLY, CDR2 FYNNEI. V shed 4 bases and J 6 bases; nucleotides not matched to a gene: 8.